These T cell receptor beta chains were read from a single sample in a study of beta chain features in type 1 diabetes. The data were produced by immunoSEQ multiplex PCR, yet TCRdb's version contains in-frame clones alone and is incomplete. The sample records 90,000 to 110,000 clones, about 40% being singletons. Sequenced material: stem cell memory CD4+ T cells from blood. These receptors were taken from a woman younger than 35 in good health. Each CDR3 is given without its conserved first and last residue.

cdr3_aa	v_call	j_call
ASSWSGRAYNEQF	TRBV5-1	TRBJ2-1
AWSRPGAYTEAF	TRBV30	TRBJ1-1
SVEQTGESYEQY	TRBV29-1	NA
ASSVGRDRGNSPLH	TRBV9	TRBJ1-6
ASSLGLIAGPYNEQF	TRBV5-1	TRBJ2-1
ASSPPGGRLYNEQF	TRBV18	TRBJ2-1
ASSPQPGWTDNTEAF	TRBV18	TRBJ1-1
ASSRDSTEAF	TRBV5-1	TRBJ1-1
ASSPRTGSYEQY	TRBV19	TRBJ2-7
ASSITGTGNGYT	TRBV2	TRBJ1-2
ASSLSPRASEQF	TRBV11-2	TRBJ2-1
AGPDPGLAGGQAYNEQF	TRBV2	TRBJ2-1
AWTGTGGIRGNTIY	TRBV30	TRBJ1-3
ASSSGTRSLQTQY	TRBV28	TRBJ2-5
ASSTGTVNTEAF	TRBV28	TRBJ1-1
ASSFGQASNQPQH	TRBV7-2	TRBJ1-5
ATGGGYGYT	TRBV27	TRBJ1-2